These 20 T cell receptor beta chains were all obtained from the same sample, sequenced in a study of regulatory T cells in long-lasting Graves disease. Time point here: newly diagnosed GD, antithyroid drugs for less than 3 months. PBMC-derived RNA was used for the TCR library. Arm-PCR of CDR3 regions and iRepertoire HTBI primers were used to build TCR beta libraries. TCRdb ran MiXCR on the multiplex PCR reads and lists one entry per CDR3 protein. This table holds 400,000 to 550,000 distinct CDR3 sequences, about 16% found once. This same sample was also part of a study on T cells in Graves' hyperthyroidism and ophthalmopathy.

The specimen comprised peripheral blood mononuclear cells (PBMCs), sampled at new diagnosis, from a patient treated with antithyroid drugs. The source of these receptors is a young woman with Graves disease.

The table lists this clonotype with many counts. The chain links TRBV11-3 to TRBJ1-4; TRBD1 might be the D (5 bases). The CDR3 is made up of 15 amino acids. V gave up 3 bases and J gave up 3 bases, with 11 bases separating them. Per germline, CDR1 SGHNT and CDR2 YENEEA. Written as DNA, the CDR3 is TGTGCCAGCAGCTTCCGGGCAGGGCCTAATGAAAAACTGTTTTTT. It encodes CASSFRAGPNEKLFF.

This clonotype was counted many times. The chain has TRBV4-1 and TRBJ2-3, with a weak D call TRBD2 (5 bases). Germline V CDR1 and CDR2: MGHRA, YSYEKL. The CDR3 runs to 18 residues. V was shortened by 0 bases and J by 6 bases, with 22 bases between the two germline ends. The CDR3 loop is CASSQDKPNGMAPDTQYF. CDR3 sequence (DNA): TGCGCCAGCAGCCAAGATAAGCCGAACGGGATGGCCCCGGATACGCAGTATTTT.

Turning to this clonotype: This sequence may be a read error, since a much larger clone differs from it by one base. This chain joins TRBV6-2 or TRBV6-3 and TRBJ2-7; 11 nucleotides line up with TRBD2. Germline trimming cut 5 bases from V and 2 bases from J; bases unmatched to any gene: 5. CDR1 is MNHEY, CDR2 SVGEGT, per germline. The CDR3 consists of 15 residues. The CDR3 protein is CASSETSGTAYEQYF. CDR3 bases: TGTGCCAGCAGTGAGACTAGCGGGACAGCCTACGAGCAGTACTTC.

The CDR3 loop is CASSSVGADGTQYF. The CDR3 region has the DNA TGTGCCAGCAGCTCGGTAGGGGCCGATGGGACCCAGTACTTC. The V gene is TRBV13, the J gene TRBJ2-5, with D perhaps TRBD1 (5 bases). Germline V gene data show CDR1 as PRHDT and CDR2 as FYEKMQ (reference sequence). The ends were cut back, 4 bases at V and 7 bases at J, with 16 bases in the middle. The CDR3 contains 14 residues.

The genes are TRBV5-4 and TRBJ1-4; D gene ambiguous. Germline CDR1 and CDR2: SGHNT and YYREEE (reference sequence). V was trimmed by 1 base and J by 7 bases, leaving 14 bases between them. This CDR3 contains 15 residues. This chain's CDR3 is CASSLTPSFGEKLFF. In DNA, the CDR3 is TGTGCCAGCAGCTTGACCCCAAGTTTCGGTGAAAAACTGTTTTTT.

This clonotype was recorded a few times. The chain couples TRBV6-1 to TRBJ2-3, with 9 bases aligning to TRBD1. The CDR3 extends over 15 amino acids. Trimming took 5 bases from V and 6 from J; bases not matched to a gene: 9. CDR1 and CDR2 from the germline V gene are MNHNS and SASEGT. The CDR3 loop reads CASSRMTGGRDTQYF. The CDR3 nucleotides read TGTGCCAGCAGTCGTATGACAGGGGGACGGGATACGCAGTATTTT.

In its sample, this clonotype was seen many times. This rearrangement joins TRBV6-1 to TRBJ2-7, with a weak D call TRBD1 (5 bases). Germline assignment: CDR1 MNHNS and CDR2 SASEGT. This CDR3 has 15 residues. The CDR3 loop reads CASEPSADTSYEQYF. In nucleotides, the CDR3 is TGTGCGAGCGAACCGAGCGCGGACACTTCCTACGAGCAGTACTTC.

The table lists this clonotype with many counts. This chain connects TRBV7-8 to TRBJ2-5, with D tentatively TRBD1 or TRBD2 (6 bases each). This CDR3 contains 17 residues. The germline V gene encodes CDR1 SGHVS and CDR2 FQNEAQ. Deletions cut 6 bases from V and 2 bases from J, with 22 bases between. The DNA of the CDR3 is TGTGCCAGCAGACCTAGAGGGGGGAGACGACAGCAAGAGACCCAGTACTTC. Translated: CASRPRGGRRQQETQYF.

Regarding this clonotype: This may stem from a read error, because a much larger clone lies one nucleotide away. The rearrangement uses TRBV11-2 and TRBJ2-1, with 12 bases identical to TRBD2. Germline CDR1 and CDR2: SGHAT and FQNNGV. The CDR3 consists of 17 residues. The CDR3, as DNA: TGTGCCAGCAGAGACGGACTAGCGGGATTCCCGAGGGATACGCAGTGTTTT. Translating gives CASRDGLAGFPRDTQCF. Full variable domain (remainder filled in from reference TRBV11-2 and TRBJ2-1): EAGVAQSPRYKIIEKRQSVAFWCNPISGHATLYWYQQILGQGPKLLIQFQNNGVVDDSQLPKDRFSAERLKGVDSTLKIQPAKLEDSAVYLCASRDGLAGFPRDTQCFGPGTRLTVL.

The chain joins TRBV6-5 to TRBJ2-1; D tentatively reads TRBD1 or TRBD2 (5 bases each). Trimming took off 0 bases at V and 0 bases at J, with 18 bases between the two ends. From germline, CDR1 is MNHEY and CDR2 SVGAGI. The CDR3 is made up of 19 amino acids. CDR3 amino acids: CASSYSGLRGLVSYNEQFF. In DNA form, the CDR3 reads TGTGCCAGCAGTTACTCCGGTCTGAGGGGCCTCGTCTCCTACAATGAGCAGTTCTTC.

The V call is TRBV15, the J call TRBJ1-6; possibly TRBD1 for D (6 bases). V was pared by 4 bases and J by 14 bases, with 18 bases between. Germline-derived CDR1 and CDR2 are LNHNV and YYDKDF (reference sequence). This CDR3 has 14 amino acids. CDR3 nucleotide sequence: TGTGCCACCAGCATAAACAGGGCGGTGGAGACCCTCCACTTT. Amino acids: CATSINRAVETLHF. Combining the CDR3 with reference TRBV15 and TRBJ1-6 gives the whole variable domain DAMVIQNPRYQVTQFGKPVTLSCSQTLNHNVMYWYQQKSSQAPKLLFHYYDKDFNNEADTPDNFQSRRPNTSFCFLDIRSPGLGDTAMYLCATSINRAVETLHFGNGTRLTVT.

This clonotype was detected a few times. The chain couples TRBV9 to TRBJ1-2, with D uncertain. V shed 3 bases and J shed 8 bases, with 8 bases lying between them. CDR1 SGDLS and CDR2 YYNGEE come from the germline V gene. The CDR3 is made up of 11 amino acids. CDR3 loop: CASSAAWGYTF. The CDR3 DNA reads TGTGCCAGCAGCGCGGCCTGGGGCTACACCTTC.

This clonotype has just a few counts. This sequence joins TRBV19 and TRBJ1-5; 9 bases agree with TRBD1. The J segment lost 2 bases and the V segment lost 1 base, leaving 6 bases of the junction unmatched. The CDR3 length is 17 residues. Germline loops: CDR1 LNHDA, CDR2 SQIVND (reference sequence). This CDR3 is CASSIGTGAGGNQPQHF. In DNA, the CDR3 is TGTGCCAGTAGTATAGGGACAGGGGCTGGAGGCAATCAGCCCCAGCATTTT.

V is TRBV5-8 and J is TRBJ2-7; D gene uncertain. The CDR3 sequence is 14 residues long. V gave up 3 bases and J gave up 1 base, with 11 bases separating them. The germline V gene has CDR1 SGHTS and CDR2 YDEGEE. CDR3 in DNA: TGTGCCAGCAGCTCCAGTGGAACTTCCTACGAGCAGTACTTC. It codes for CASSSSGTSYEQYF.

This chain uses TRBV14 with TRBJ1-1, with 7 bases identical to TRBD1. The CDR3 length is 15 residues. V was pared by 5 bases and J by 0 bases, with 6 bases of the junction left unmatched. The germline V gene has CDR1 SGHDN and CDR2 FVKESK. DNA for the CDR3: TGTGCCAGCAGCAATACCGGGACAGTGAACACTGAAGCTTTCTTT. Translating it yields CASSNTGTVNTEAFF.

This chain joins TRBV5-1 and TRBJ2-7, with D possibly matching TRBD1 (6 bases). Trimming stripped 4 bases from V and 3 bases from J, with 17 bases between. The CDR3 covers 15 residues. Germline assignment: CDR1 SGHRS and CDR2 YFSETQ. The DNA of the CDR3 is TGCGCCAGCAGCCAACAGGGAGCAGAATACTACGAGCAGTACTTC. This sequence encodes CASSQQGAEYYEQYF.

This clonotype has a count of ten or more. This chain joins TRBV30 and TRBJ1-1; TRBD1 agrees at 8 bases. The CDR3 is 15 residues long. Germline lookup yields CDR1 GTSNPN and CDR2 SVGIG (reference sequence). Unmatched junction bases numbered 11, after V lost 5 bases and J lost 3 bases. In DNA, the CDR3 is TGTGCCTGGGTAAGGGGCGGACAGGGATACACTGAAGCTTTCTTT. Translating gives CAWVRGGQGYTEAFF.

The rearrangement uses TRBV20-1 and TRBJ2-7; weak D call: TRBD2 (6 bases). CDR1 is DFQATT, CDR2 SNEGSKA, per germline (reference sequence). The CDR3 runs to 14 residues. Trimming stripped 3 bases from V and 3 bases from J, with 15 bases between. The CDR3: CSARPLADFYEQYF. CDR3 coding DNA: TGCAGTGCTAGGCCCTTAGCGGACTTCTACGAGCAGTACTTC.

The chain carries TRBV29-1 and TRBJ2-1; 9 nucleotides match TRBD2. This CDR3 contains 15 residues. The V segment lost 7 bases and the J segment 3 bases; nucleotides outside the gene matches: 10. In germline, CDR1 is SQVTM, CDR2 ANQGSEA. The DNA for the CDR3 is TGCAGCGCATGGGCCGGACTAGCGAACTACAATGAGCAGTTCTTC. Amino acids: CSAWAGLANYNEQFF.

As DNA, the CDR3 is TGTGCCAGCAGCGTGGGACAGGGCCACTATGGCTACACCTTC. Amino acids: CASSVGQGHYGYTF. The chain couples TRBV9 to TRBJ1-2, with 9 bases matching TRBD1. J lost 3 bases, V lost 2 bases, and 2 bases had no gene match. CDR3 size: 14 residues. Germline assignment: CDR1 SGDLS and CDR2 YYNGEE.